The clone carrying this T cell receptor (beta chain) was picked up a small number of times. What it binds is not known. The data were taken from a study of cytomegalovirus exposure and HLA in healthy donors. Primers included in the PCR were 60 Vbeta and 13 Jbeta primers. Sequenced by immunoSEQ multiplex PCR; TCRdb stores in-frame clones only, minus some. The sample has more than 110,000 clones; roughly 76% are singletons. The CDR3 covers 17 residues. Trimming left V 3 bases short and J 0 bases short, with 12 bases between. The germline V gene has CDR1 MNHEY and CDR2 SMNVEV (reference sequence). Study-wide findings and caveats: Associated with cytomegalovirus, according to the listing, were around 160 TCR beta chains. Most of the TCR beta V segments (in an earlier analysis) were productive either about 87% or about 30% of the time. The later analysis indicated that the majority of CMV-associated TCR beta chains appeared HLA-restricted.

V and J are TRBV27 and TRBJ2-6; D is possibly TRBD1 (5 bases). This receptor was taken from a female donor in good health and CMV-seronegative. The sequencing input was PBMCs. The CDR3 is CASSFAGLSSGANVLTF. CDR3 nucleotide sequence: TGTGCCAGCAGTTTTGCAGGGTTAAGCTCTGGGGCCAACGTCCTGACTTTC.